The clone carrying this T cell receptor beta chain was seen a few times. The antigen remains unidentified. Alongside a J-beta primer mix, a sample-barcoded 5' primer served in a second PCR lasting about 7 to 11 cycles. TCRdb re-analysed the 5' RACE reads in MiXCR, keeping a single row per CDR3 protein. The repertoire includes about 620,000 distinct CDR3 sequences, over 40% of them detected once, and about 13% sits in the top ten. This entry belongs to a study of blood T cells in healthy people across ages. Whole-study results and caveats: Researchers judged that diversity estimates from one million T cells fell short of true values. TCR beta diversity per million T cells fell roughly linearly with age.

Caucasian, healthy and from Russia, the donors were aged between about 6 and 90. Total RNA was isolated from each sample in quantities of at least 5 micrograms. The CDR3 has 16 amino acids. In germline, CDR1 is ENHRY, CDR2 SYGVKD. Trimming left V 2 bases short and J 2 bases short, with 13 bases between. The rearrangement uses TRBV10-3 and TRBJ1-3; perhaps TRBD1 as D (5 bases). This receptor was taken from a woman of 80 years or more in good health. The specimen sequenced was blood. DNA for the CDR3: TGTGCCATCAGTGAGCCGAACAGGCTTGCTGGAAACACCATATATTTT. Translated: CAISEPNRLAGNTIYF.